This TCR beta chain appears in the sequencing data of a study of blood T cells in healthy people across ages (dated by TCRdb to about 2015). For the study in its entirety: In model experiments, roughly one uniquely barcoded TCR beta cDNA molecule per two T cells was captured by template switching. To track age-related changes in TCR beta repertoire diversity, the study relied on deep sequencing normalized with unique cDNA molecular identifiers. To avoid experimental bias, donors of different ages were randomly spread across the sequencing lanes. Donors were grouped into four age groups: young (average 16 years), middle-aged (about 40), aged (about 60) and long-lived (about 82). For two donors (one aged 18 to 30 and one aged 80 or older), the study analyzed two additional independent replicas of 1 million unique cDNA reads from the same blood draw.

Libraries were constructed by 5' RACE. The data were produced on an Illumina HiSeq 2500. The second PCR ran for about 7 to 11 cycles and used a J-beta primer mix along with a sample-barcoded 5' primer. A unique molecular identifier was introduced onto each TCR beta cDNA molecule by a template-switch 5' adaptor carrying 12 random nucleotides. Each sample yielded at least 3 million CDR3-containing paired-end reads. The Mint cDNA synthesis kit, primed by a TRBC-specific oligonucleotide, was used to synthesize first-strand cDNA from all RNA. After uracil-DNA glycosylase treatment, a first 18-cycle PCR used universal primers M1SS and BC2_uni_R on all cDNA. For the original study's pipeline: For normalization, 1 million high-quality reads were randomly selected from each sample, with every read carrying a distinct molecular identifier. Reads with shared molecular identifiers were discarded instead of being binned into consensus sequences. MiTCR, with a Q25 quality threshold and the strictest error-elimination algorithm, was used for CDR3 identification, clonotype clustering and error correction. A nonparametric unseen species model with Euler transformation was used to estimate lower-bound total TCR beta diversity. TCRdb reworked the public reads: Q25 trimming with fastp, MiXCR clone assembly, productive beta chains retained. All rows with the same CDR3 protein become a single entry with the most common DNA and genes. In this record, the V and J calls reflect TCRdb's handling and not the investigators' own analysis. For this sample there are more than 500,000 distinct CDR3 sequences; approximately 25% appear just once. The ten largest clones capture roughly 20% of the sample.

The roughly 42 donors, aged 6 to 90 years, were systemically healthy Caucasian individuals from Russia. Each donor gave 8 to 10 milliliters of peripheral blood, drawn into EDTA-treated Vacutainer tubes. PBMCs were isolated by Ficoll-Paque density-gradient centrifugation, with at least 6 million obtained per sample. Trizol reagent was used to extract total RNA from the PBMCs, yielding at least 5.5 micrograms per sample. The percentages of naive CD45RAhigh/CD27high T cells were determined by flow cytometry on a PBMC aliquot from every donor. Trimming takes 5 bases from V and 3 bases from J, and the germline ends sit 10 bases apart. The CDR3, cysteine through phenylalanine, is 12 amino acids long. Of the read, only the CDR3 DNA is kept; its 36 bases are in frame from base 1. In the germline V gene, CDR1 corresponds to SQVTM and CDR2 to ANQGSEA. Regarding this clonotype: No cognate antigen has been identified for it. Qualities for individual bases were not recorded, and no much larger clone is one base off.

Broad study findings and their caveats: Compared with the aged group, the long-lived group had more naive CD4+ T cells, fewer expanded clones and increased TCR diversity, suggesting age selection. Estimates of total diversity from one million sequenced T cells were regarded as lower bounds and underestimates. As age increased, observed TCR beta diversity per million T cells dropped in a roughly linear way, and a significant reduction was already evident by age around 41. Bulk unsorted PBMC profiling prevented conclusive comparison of naive and antigen-experienced compartments. Because donor CMV infection status was unknown, age-related changes in expanded clonotypes were potentially confounded. The percentage of naive T cells measured by flow cytometry correlated strongly with observed TCR beta diversity.

Recombination joined TRBV29-1 with TRBJ2-5; no D gene is confidently identified. This TCR was recovered from a woman aged 65 to 85 in good health. The sample comprised blood. The bases are TGCAGCGTTTACCACACGGAAGAGACCCAGTACTTC. It encodes CSVYHTEETQYF.